This TCR beta chain was identified in a study of CD8 T cells in Susac syndrome (dated by TCRdb to the late 2010s). General notes on the study: Repertoire sequencing was used to test whether CD8+ T cell activation and differentiation in Susac syndrome was antigen driven.

Based on the germline V gene, the CDR1 and CDR2 sequences are SGDLS and YYNGEE. The CDR3, cysteine through phenylalanine, is 15 amino acids long. The read is trimmed to its CDR3 DNA, 45 bases read in frame from base 1. Trimming costs V 3 bases and J 2 bases, and their ends lie 11 bases apart. Peripheral blood CD8+ and CD4+ T cells from healthy donors, Susac syndrome patients and multiple sclerosis patients were profiled by high-throughput TCR beta sequencing. Multiple sclerosis controls were treatment-naive patients with stable or active relapsing-remitting disease fulfilling revised McDonald criteria. Bulk CD8+ and CD4+ T cells were purified by magnetic negative isolation, whereas CD8+ TEMRA cells were enriched by FACS. Blood was collected in EDTA tubes and processed within 24 hours, with PBMCs isolated through density gradient centrifugation. PBMCs destined for TCR sequencing were cryopreserved in liquid nitrogen and later thawed in a 37 °C water bath. The sorted or isolated CD4+, CD8+ and CD8+ TEMRA cells had a purity of 90% or higher.

What the work shows at the level of the full study, not this receptor alone: The number of individuals in the TCR sequencing and HLA analysis was acknowledged as relatively small.

With regard to this clonotype: Its antigen is still unknown. There are no base qualities to consult, and no much larger clone falls within one base.

RNA was extracted using the RNeasy kit, and about 0.5 to 1 ug of the RNA was reverse transcribed with random hexamers. The immunoSEQ multiplex PCR assay, which covers 54 Vbeta and 13 Jbeta segments, was used to amplify TCR beta CDR3 regions. Bias from PCR amplification was corrected by using a synthetic template baseline for primer optimization and for computational correction. The study's processing was this. Only productive sequences were kept, with reads annotated to V, D and J genes according to IMGT and analyzed in immunoSEQ Analyzer. To calculate clonality, Shannon entropy was normalized by log2 of the number of productive unique sequences and then subtracted from one. For each patient and control, public and private clones were evaluated within the 100 most prevalent clones. A clone was defined as Susac-specific if it was absent from the healthy and MS cohorts, from roughly 980 published viral clones and from other ImmuneACCESS disease sequences. TCRdb took the public reads, trimmed them with fastp at Q25, ran MiXCR for clone calling and kept in-frame beta chains. Here each entry gathers all rows of one CDR3 protein and keeps the most common genes and DNA. The V and J calls and clone size come from TCRdb's table, not from the authors' own analysis. This sample holds some 130,000 distinct CDR3 sequences; less than 95% were observed only once. The top ten hold around 0.12% of the sample.

This TCR was sampled from a human donor with multiple sclerosis. The sample was CD4+ T cells from PBMCs. The rearranged chain carries TRBV9 and TRBJ2-2; perhaps TRBD1 is the D gene, with 5 bases matching. This receptor has the CDR3 CASSEVGANTGELFF. The DNA reads TGTGCCAGCAGCGAGGTAGGGGCCAACACCGGGGAGCTGTTTTTT.